The 15 T cell receptor beta chains given below trace back to one sample, sequenced in a study of T cell clonality in common variable immunodeficiency. The method was immunoSEQ multiplex PCR; TCRdb's version includes in-frame clones alone and lacks a portion of them. The data list over 50,000 clones, none observed once; less than 4% falls to the top ten. Input material: peripheral blood mononuclear cells. The receptor source for this set is a person aged 18 to 69 in good health.

This clone was detected ten times or more. The CDR3 bases that were read are TGTGCCTGGAAGGGACAGTCCGGGGCCAACGTC. This codes for CAWKGQSGANV. The entire CDR3 protein is CAWKGQSGANVLTF. The V gene is TRBV30, the J gene TRBJ2-6; 7 bases line up with TRBD1. The read ends 3 residues before the CDR3 terminus; that terminus is restored from the germline J gene. The trim removed 4 bases at V and 4 bases at J, leaving 4 bases unmatched. The CDR3 spans 14 residues. Germline V gene sequence: CDR1 GTSNPN, CDR2 SVGIG (reference sequence).

This clone came up a few times. The read terminates 3 residues before the CDR3 end, so the remaining end is supplied by the germline J gene. The chain is built from TRBV11-3 and TRBJ2-3; D gene ambiguous. From germline, CDR1 is SGHNT and CDR2 YENEEA. The V end lost 2 bases, the J end lost 0 bases, and 6 bases lay between the germline ends. The CDR3 length is 14 residues. The chain's CDR3 is CASSLSRSTDTQYF. The sequenced CDR3 bases are TGTGCCAGCAGCTTATCTAGGAGCACAGATACG.

This clone was detected ten times or more. The read is 3 residues too short to cover the CDR3 end, so that end is filled in from the germline J gene. The rearrangement links TRBV5-1 to TRBJ2-2; 10 positions agree with TRBD2. The CDR3 contains 16 residues. V gave up 5 bases and J gave up 1 base; unmatched junction bases: 5. CDR1 is SGHRS, CDR2 YFSETQ, per germline. Partial CDR3 DNA: TGCGCCAGCAGATCTAGCGGGAGTCGGAACACCGGGGAG. It specifies CASRSSGSRNTGE. The full CDR3 reads CASRSSGSRNTGELFF.

At least ten counts were recorded for this clone. Read data end 3 residues before the CDR3 end; the end is taken from the germline J gene. The chain employs TRBV7-3 and TRBJ2-1; D might be TRBD2 (6 bases). Trimming left V 1 base short and J 7 bases short, with 11 bases between. The CDR3 has 14 residues. Germline V gene sequence: CDR1 SGHTA, CDR2 FQGTGA. The CDR3 protein is CASSLSGGVNEQFF. The part of the CDR3 DNA that was read is TGTGCCAGCAGCTTAAGCGGCGGGGTTAATGAG.

This clone showed up many times. The CDR3 goes on 3 residues after the read ends, and that part is filled in from the germline J gene. J is TRBJ2-2 and V is TRBV2; 7 bases align to TRBD1. V shed 5 bases and J 1 base; nucleotides not matched to a gene: 4. CDR3 size: 15 residues. Per the germline V gene, CDR1 is SNHLY and CDR2 is FYNNEI. CDR3 sequence reads: CASSRDRLNTGELFF. The covered CDR3 bases are TGTGCCAGCAGTAGGGACAGACTGAACACCGGGGAG.

This clone has a count of ten or more. The missing CDR3 end, 3 residues past where the read stops, is filled in from the germline J gene. The genes are TRBV7-6 and TRBJ1-2; no clear D gene. Germline-derived CDR1 and CDR2 are SGHVS and FNYEAQ. This CDR3 contains 13 residues. Trimming cost V 0 bases and J 6 bases, with 8 bases left between them. The sequenced part of the CDR3 DNA is TGTGCCAGCAGCTTAGCGCGGGGAAATGGC. It codes for CASSLARGNG. The full-length CDR3 reads as CASSLARGNGYTF.

This clone showed up just a few times. The read ends 3 residues early relative to the CDR3; the germline J gene fills the gap. This chain connects TRBV11-3 to TRBJ2-1; D might be TRBD1 (6 bases). The CDR3 contains 13 residues. Trimming took 8 bases from V and 8 from J, leaving 16 bases between them. Germline V gives CDR1 SGHNT, CDR2 YENEEA. The part of the CDR3 DNA that was read is TGTGCCAGCCAGGGGTCTAGTCTAGATGAG. It translates to CASQGSSLDE. The complete CDR3 sequence is CASQGSSLDEQFF.

There are many counts of this clone. The read falls 3 residues short of the CDR3 end, and the missing part is taken from the germline J gene. This chain links TRBV12-3 or TRBV12-4 with TRBJ2-1, with TRBD2 identical over 15 bases. This CDR3 spans 17 amino acids. With V trimmed by 4 bases and J by 8 bases, 9 bases remained unmatched. The CDR3: CASSSLWTSGRAHEQFF. The covered CDR3 bases are TGTGCCAGCAGTTCCCTTTGGACTAGCGGGAGGGCTCATGAG.

This clone has a count of ten or more. The missing CDR3 end, 3 residues past where the read stops, is filled in from the germline J gene. The V gene is TRBV5-1, the J gene TRBJ2-1, with TRBD2 identical over 11 bases. The germline CDR1 and CDR2 sequences are SGHRS and YFSETQ. The CDR3 covers 17 residues. Losses at the gene ends were 4 bases for V and 6 bases for J; bases not matched to a gene: 12. The covered CDR3 bases are TGCGCCAGCAGCCCCCGGACTAGCGGGTACCTAGGCAATGAG. It yields the protein CASSPRTSGYLGNE. The entire CDR3 protein is CASSPRTSGYLGNEQFF.

On this clone: At one of its ends the junction is not consistent with the germline gene, which may arise from a read error. The CDR3 goes on 3 residues after the read ends, and that part is filled in from the germline J gene. J is TRBJ2-3 and V is TRBV11-2; D is uncertain. This CDR3 spans 11 amino acids. Germline V CDR1 and CDR2: SGHAT, FQNNGV. The CDR3 spells CASSVTETQYF. The CDR3 bases that were read are TGTGCCAGCAGCGTTACAGAGACG.

This clone showed up many times. The sequenced fragment ends 3 residues before the CDR3 boundary, so the rest is inferred from the germline J gene. The chain has TRBV2 and TRBJ2-1; the D gene could be TRBD1 or TRBD2 (8 bases each). Trimming shortened V by 5 bases and J by 8 bases, and 19 bases separated the two germline ends. This CDR3 is 15 amino acids long. Germline V gives CDR1 SNHLY, CDR2 FYNNEI. The covered CDR3 bases are TGTGCCAGCAGTTTTAGCGGGACAGGATCCCATGAG. It specifies CASSFSGTGSHE. The full CDR3 protein reads CASSFSGTGSHEQFF.

This clone was seen repeatedly, ten times or more. The read ends 3 residues before the CDR3 terminus; that terminus is restored from the germline J gene. The chain recombines TRBV5-1 with TRBJ2-2, with D hard to call. The germline gives CDR1 SGHRS, CDR2 YFSETQ. The germline V and J ends were trimmed by 4 bases and 7 bases, with 8 bases remaining between them. The CDR3 spans 12 residues. This CDR3 is CASSPESGELFF. The CDR3 bases that were read are TGCGCCAGCAGCCCAGAGAGCGGGGAG.

This clone was counted ten times or more. The read ends 3 residues shy of where the CDR3 ends; the end is completed using the germline J gene. The V call is TRBV5-6, the J call TRBJ1-4, with TRBD1 identical over 10 bases. The CDR3 has 15 amino acids. Trimming cost V 5 bases and J 7 bases; bases outside gene matches: 8. Germline CDR1 is SGHDT and CDR2 is YYEEEE. Here the CDR3 reads CASSLPGQGIEKLFF. CDR3 DNA, as far as it was read: TGTGCCAGCAGTTTACCGGGACAGGGGATTGAAAAA.

This clone was counted at least ten times. The read stops 3 residues short of the end of the CDR3; the missing end is completed from the germline J gene. The V and J genes are TRBV13 and TRBJ2-7; 13 nucleotides align to TRBD2. CDR1 PRHDT and CDR2 FYEKMQ come from the germline V gene (reference sequence). This CDR3 spans 17 amino acids. With V trimmed by 5 bases and J by 2 bases, 9 bases remained unmatched. CDR3: CASSPSLGTSGTYEQYF. The covered CDR3 bases are TGTGCCAGCAGCCCTAGCCTAGGGACTAGCGGGACCTACGAG.

This clone was detected many times. The read halts 3 residues ahead of the CDR3 end, with the missing end drawn from the germline J gene. This specimen includes other DNA sequences encoding the same CDR3. The J gene is TRBJ2-3, the V gene TRBV5-4; D ambiguous. The CDR3 runs 12 residues. V was pared by 5 bases and J by 0 bases, with 4 bases between. Germline lookup yields CDR1 SGHNT and CDR2 YYREEE (reference sequence). The CDR3 loop is CASSTSTDTQYF. Partial CDR3 DNA: TGTGCCAGCAGTACTAGCACAGATACG.